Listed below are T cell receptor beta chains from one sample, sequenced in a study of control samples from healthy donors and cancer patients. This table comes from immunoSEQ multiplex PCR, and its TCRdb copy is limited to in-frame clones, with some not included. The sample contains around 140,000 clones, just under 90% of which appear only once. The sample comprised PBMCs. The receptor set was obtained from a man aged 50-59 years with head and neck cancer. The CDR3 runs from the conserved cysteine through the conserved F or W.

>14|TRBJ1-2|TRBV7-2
CASSLGTDSYGYTF
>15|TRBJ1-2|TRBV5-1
CASSLDYRDPDGYTF
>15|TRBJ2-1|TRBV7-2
CASSLLRGSNNEQFF
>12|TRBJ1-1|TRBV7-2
CASSIYQARAFF
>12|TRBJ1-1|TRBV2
CASSVGNTEAFF
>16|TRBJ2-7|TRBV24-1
CATSESGTGNDYEQYF
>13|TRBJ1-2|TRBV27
CASSPQQYYGYTF
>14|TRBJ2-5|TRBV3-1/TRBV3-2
CASSQGVSRETQYF
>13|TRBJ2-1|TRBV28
CASSSGTGHEQFF
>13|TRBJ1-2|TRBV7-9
CASSPTLAYGYTF
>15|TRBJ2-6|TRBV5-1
CASSLMDSGANVLTF